This section outlines one TCR beta chain sequence together with its context. These data belong to a study of human T cells and chemical hapten exposure. Across the study: Recorded diagnoses among the mostly female patients were alopecia areata, totalis or universalis.

Germline CDR1 is MNHNS and CDR2 is SASEGT. V was clipped by 7 bases and J by 2 bases; unmatched bases: 8. The CDR3 length is 16 residues. Time point in this sample: patch test 2, 6 weeks after DPC sensitization. Treatment specified: therapeutic diphenylcyclopropenone sensitization with weekly scalp DPC. TCRdb recomputed calls from the RACE reads with MiXCR, one row per CDR3 protein. The table shows roughly 140,000 distinct CDR3 sequences, with about an eighth occurring only once. Sequences were derived from whole blood, sampled in connection with sensitization to the hapten diphenylcyclopropenone (DPC). The chain links TRBV6-1 to TRBJ1-5; 10 bases are shared with TRBD1. This receptor was obtained from a woman aged 45 to 65 with alopecia areata. Some clones in this sample may be carry-over from other donors' samples. CDR3 residues: CASTGTGVSGNQPQHF. CDR3 coding DNA: TGTGCCAGCACCGGGACAGGGGTATCCGGCAATCAGCCCCAGCATTTT.